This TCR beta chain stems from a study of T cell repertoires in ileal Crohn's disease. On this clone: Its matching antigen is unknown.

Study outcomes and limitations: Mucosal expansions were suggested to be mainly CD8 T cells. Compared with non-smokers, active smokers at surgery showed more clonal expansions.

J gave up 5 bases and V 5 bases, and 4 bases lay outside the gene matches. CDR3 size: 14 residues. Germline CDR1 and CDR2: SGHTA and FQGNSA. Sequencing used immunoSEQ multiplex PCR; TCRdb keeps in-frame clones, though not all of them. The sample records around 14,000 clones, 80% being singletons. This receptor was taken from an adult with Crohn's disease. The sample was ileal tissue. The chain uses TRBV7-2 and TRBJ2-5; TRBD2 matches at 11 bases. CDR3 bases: TGTGCCAGCAGCCCCTCTAGCGGGAGGGAGACCCAGTACTTC. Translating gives CASSPSSGRETQYF.